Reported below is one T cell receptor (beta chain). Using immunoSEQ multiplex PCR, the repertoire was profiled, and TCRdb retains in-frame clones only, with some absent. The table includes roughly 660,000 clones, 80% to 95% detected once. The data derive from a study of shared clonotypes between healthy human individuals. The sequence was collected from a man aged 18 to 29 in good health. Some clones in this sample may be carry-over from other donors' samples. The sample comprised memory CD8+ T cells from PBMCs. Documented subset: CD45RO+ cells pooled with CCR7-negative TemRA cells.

The CDR3, as DNA: TGTGCCAGCAGCCAGGGTAAACTCCACAATGAGCAGTTCTTC. Residues: CASSQGKLHNEQFF. This rearrangement joins TRBV14 to TRBJ2-1; D unresolved. CDR1 SGHDN and CDR2 FVKESK come from the germline V gene. The CDR3 covers 14 residues. Trimming removed 3 bases at V and 5 bases at J, with 11 bases between.